Below, 13 T cell receptor beta chains from the same sample are listed, as sequenced in a study of tumor and adjacent non-tumor tissue in lung cancer. TCRbeta libraries were built with three rounds of nested PCR, modified from ARM-PCR. TCRdb processed the multiplex PCR reads anew with MiXCR; each CDR3 protein has one entry. This table has almost 75,000 distinct CDR3 sequences, about two thirds appearing once. The template was RNA from unsorted bulk tissue. Distant lung tissue was collected more than 3 cm away from the tumor edge. Specimen: distant non-tumor lung tissue. All receptors come from a woman between 45 and 60 years old with non-small cell lung cancer.

Worth noting for this clonotype: The CDR3 end shows no conserved phenylalanine or tryptophan, and so a read error is likely. V is TRBV20-1 and J is TRBJ2-7; 9 bases line up with TRBD1. The germline V gene encodes CDR1 DFQATT and CDR2 SNEGSKA (reference sequence). The CDR3 length is 14 residues. Trimming removed 7 bases from V and 3 bases from J; junction bases left unmatched: 10. In DNA form, the CDR3 reads TGCAGTGTCATCGCCGGGACAGGGTACTACGAGCAGTACTCC. Encoded protein: CSVIAGTGYYEQYS.

This clonotype was recorded only once. As the CDR3 is not closed by the conserved phenylalanine or tryptophan, this likely results from a read error. The chain combines TRBV12-3 or TRBV12-4 with TRBJ2-2, with D perhaps TRBD2 (5 bases). CDR3 length: 13 amino acids. For the CDR3, the DNA is TGTGCCACCAGTTTACTAGGCACCGGGAAGCTGTTTTCT. Protein sequence: CATSLLGTGKLFS.

To note about this clonotype: A read error may produce the germline difference seen at one junction end. The rearrangement joins TRBV20-1 to TRBJ2-1; TRBD2 is a possible D gene (6 bases). This CDR3 comprises 16 residues. Germline V gene sequence: CDR1 DFQATT, CDR2 SNEGSKA (reference sequence). In nucleotides, the CDR3 is TGCAGTGCTGGAAGAGTAGCGGTGAGCTCCTACAATGTGCAGTTCTTC. It specifies CSAGRVAVSSYNVQFF.

The count of this clonotype is one. A much larger clone sits a single nucleotide away, making a read error possible. V gene TRBV6-1 combines with J gene TRBJ1-5; TRBD1 matches 7 bases. There are 14 residues in the CDR3. Trimming removed 10 bases from V and 7 bases from J; junction bases left unmatched: 13. Germline V gives CDR1 MNHNS, CDR2 SASEGT. The CDR3 here is CAIRPTGTGQPQHF. CDR3 nucleotide sequence: TGTGCCATCAGGCCGACAGGGACGGGGCAGCCCCAGCATTTT.

About this clonotype: A much larger clone is a single base away; this may be a read error. The chain carries TRBV20-1 and TRBJ2-6; possible D gene TRBD1, 5 bases. The germline V gene encodes CDR1 DFQATT and CDR2 SNEGSKA (reference sequence). The CDR3 covers 14 residues. CDR3 residues: CSARASAGANILTF. The DNA of the CDR3 is TGCAGTGCTAGGGCCAGCGCTGGGGCCAACATCCTGACTTTC.

There are many counts of this clonotype. The rearrangement joins TRBV12-3 or TRBV12-4 to TRBJ2-2; the D is unclear. V shed 4 bases and J shed 3 bases, with 3 bases lying between them. The CDR3 length is 12 residues. CDR3 in amino acids: CASSWHTGELFF. The CDR3, as DNA: TGTGCCAGCAGTTGGCACACCGGGGAGCTGTTTTTT.

A word on this clonotype: At one of its ends the junction is not consistent with the germline gene, which may arise from a read error. This chain joins TRBV29-1 and TRBJ2-5; 9 bases line up with TRBD1. The CDR3 spans 13 residues. Germline CDR1 reads SQVTM; CDR2 reads ANQGSEA. Here the CDR3 reads CSVARDRAETRYF. The CDR3 DNA reads as TGCAGTGTGGCCCGGGACAGGGCTGAGACCCGGTACTTC.

This chain joins TRBV7-8 and TRBJ2-3; D tentatively reads TRBD1 or TRBD2 (5 bases each). Germline-derived CDR1 and CDR2 are SGHVS and FQNEAQ. V was trimmed by 5 bases and J by 5 bases, leaving 20 bases between them. The CDR3 runs to 16 residues. The CDR3 loop reads CASSPIKDLGGDTQYF. Here the CDR3 DNA reads TGTGCCAGCAGCCCGATCAAGGACCTTGGGGGAGATACGCAGTATTTT. Full variable domain (outside the CDR3, taken from reference TRBV7-8 and TRBJ2-3): GAGVSQSPRYKVAKRGQDVALRCDPISGHVSLFWYQQALGQGPEFLTYFQNEAQLDKSGLPSDRFFAERPEGSVSTLKIQRTQQEDSAVYLCASSPIKDLGGDTQYFGPGTRLTVL.

A note on this clonotype: This sequence may be a read error, since a much larger clone differs from it by one base. V is TRBV20-1 and J is TRBJ2-1; no reliable D call. Germline CDR1 and CDR2: DFQATT and SNEGSKA (reference sequence). The CDR3 totals 14 residues. The chain's CDR3 is CNASREGFGYEQFF. CDR3 DNA: TGCAATGCTAGTCGCGAAGGGTTTGGGTATGAGCAGTTCTTC.

The table lists this clonotype with a count of one. With a much larger clone just one base away, this may be a read error. The chain combines TRBV6-5 with TRBJ2-7; D is undetermined. Trimming shortened V by 5 bases and J by 2 bases, and 13 bases separated the two germline ends. The V gene's germline CDR1 is MNHEY and CDR2 SVGAGI. The CDR3 sequence is 14 residues long. In DNA, the CDR3 is TGTGCCAGCAGTGACAAGGTCGGAACCTACGAGCAGTACTTC. This sequence encodes CASSDKVGTYEQYF.

This clonotype occurred a few times. The chain employs TRBV28 and TRBJ2-7; D is ambiguous. The CDR3 length is 11 residues. The germline V gene encodes CDR1 MDHEN and CDR2 SYDVKM. Trimming stripped 2 bases from V and 4 bases from J, with 3 bases between. Here the CDR3 DNA reads TGTGCCAGCAGTTTAGGGTACGAGCAGTACTTC. This gives the protein CASSLGYEQYF. The full variable domain, rest sourced from reference TRBV28 and TRBJ2-7, is DVKVTQSSRYLVKRTGEKVFLECVQDMDHENMFWYRQDPGLGLRLIYFSYDVKMKEKGDIPEGYSVSREKKERFSLILESASTNQTSMYLCASSLGYEQYFGPGTRLTVT.

In regard to this clonotype: Lacking the conserved final phenylalanine or tryptophan, this CDR3 likely reflects a read error. CDR3 coding DNA: TGTGCCAGCACCGAACAGGGAAACTATGGCTACACCTCC. Translating it yields CASTEQGNYGYTS. This chain joins TRBV6-6 and TRBJ1-2; D might be TRBD1 (6 bases). Trimming stripped 7 bases from V and 2 bases from J, with 11 bases between. The length of the CDR3 is 13 residues. Germline V gives CDR1 MNHNY, CDR2 SVGAGI (reference sequence).

Regarding this clonotype: A junction end diverges from the germline sequence, so it may reflect a read error. The J gene is TRBJ1-3, the V gene TRBV29-1; no clear D. CDR1 is SQVTM and CDR2 is ANQGSEA in the germline V gene. This CDR3 contains 15 residues. The DNA for the CDR3 is TGCAGCGTTGAACGGCGGGCGTTCCCTGGAAACACCGTATATTTT. Its translation is CSVERRAFPGNTVYF.